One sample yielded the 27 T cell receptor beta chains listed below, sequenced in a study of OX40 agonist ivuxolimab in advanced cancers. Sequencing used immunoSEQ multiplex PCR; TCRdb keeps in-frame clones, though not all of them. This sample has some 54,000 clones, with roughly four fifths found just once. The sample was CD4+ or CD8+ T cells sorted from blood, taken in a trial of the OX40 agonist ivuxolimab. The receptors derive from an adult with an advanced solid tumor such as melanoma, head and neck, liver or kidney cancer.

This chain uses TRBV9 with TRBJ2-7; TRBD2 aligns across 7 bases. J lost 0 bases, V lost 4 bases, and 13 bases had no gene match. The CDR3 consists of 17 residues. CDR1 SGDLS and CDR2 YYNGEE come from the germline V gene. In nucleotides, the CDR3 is TGTGCCAGCAGCCCCCCGAAACTAGCGAATAACTCCTACGAGCAGTACTTC. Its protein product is CASSPPKLANNSYEQYF.

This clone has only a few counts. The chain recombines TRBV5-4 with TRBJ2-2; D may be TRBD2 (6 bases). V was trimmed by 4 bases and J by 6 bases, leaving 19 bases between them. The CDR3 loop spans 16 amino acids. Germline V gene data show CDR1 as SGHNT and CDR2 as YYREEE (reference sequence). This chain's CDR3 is CASSPLRRGTSGELFF. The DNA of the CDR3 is TGTGCCAGCAGCCCTCTCCGGAGGGGAACCTCCGGGGAGCTGTTTTTT.

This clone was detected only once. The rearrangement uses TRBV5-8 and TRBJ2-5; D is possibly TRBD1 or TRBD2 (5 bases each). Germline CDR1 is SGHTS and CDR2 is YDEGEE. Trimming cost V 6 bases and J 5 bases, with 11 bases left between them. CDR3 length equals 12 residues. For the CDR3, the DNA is TGTGCCAGCACGAGGGGTCAGGAGACCCAGTACTTC. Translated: CASTRGQETQYF. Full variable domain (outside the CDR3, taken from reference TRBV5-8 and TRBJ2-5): EAGVTQSPTHLIKTRGQQATLRCSPISGHTSVYWYQQALGLGLQFLLWYDEGEERNRGNFPPRFSGRQFPNYSSELNVNALELEDSALYLCASTRGQETQYFGPGTRLLVL.

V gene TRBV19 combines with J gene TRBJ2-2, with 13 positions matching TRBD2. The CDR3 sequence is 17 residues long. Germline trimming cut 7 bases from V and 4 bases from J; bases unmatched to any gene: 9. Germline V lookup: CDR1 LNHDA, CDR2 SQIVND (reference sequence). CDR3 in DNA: TGTGCCAGTACCCTACGACTAGCGGGAGGCGGCACCGGGGAGCTGTTTTTT. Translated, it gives CASTLRLAGGGTGELFF.

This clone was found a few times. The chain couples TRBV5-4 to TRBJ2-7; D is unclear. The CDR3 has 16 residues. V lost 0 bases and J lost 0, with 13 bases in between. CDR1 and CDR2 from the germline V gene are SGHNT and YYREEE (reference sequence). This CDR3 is CASSLVGFSSSYEQYF. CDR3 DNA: TGTGCCAGCAGCTTGGTGGGGTTTTCTAGCTCCTACGAGCAGTACTTC.

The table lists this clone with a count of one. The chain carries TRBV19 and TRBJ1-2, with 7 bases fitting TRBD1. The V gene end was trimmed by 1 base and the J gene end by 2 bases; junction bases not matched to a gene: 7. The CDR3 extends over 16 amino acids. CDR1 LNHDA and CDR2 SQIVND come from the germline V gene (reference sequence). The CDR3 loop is CASSIVGGQQNYGYTF. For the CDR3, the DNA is TGTGCCAGTAGTATAGTAGGGGGACAGCAGAACTATGGCTACACCTTC.

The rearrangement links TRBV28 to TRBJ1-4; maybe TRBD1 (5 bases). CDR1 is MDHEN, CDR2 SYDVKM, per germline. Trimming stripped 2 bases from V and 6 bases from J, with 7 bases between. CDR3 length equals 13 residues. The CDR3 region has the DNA TGTGCCAGCAGTTTAAAACAGGATGAAAAACTGTTTTTT. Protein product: CASSLKQDEKLFF.

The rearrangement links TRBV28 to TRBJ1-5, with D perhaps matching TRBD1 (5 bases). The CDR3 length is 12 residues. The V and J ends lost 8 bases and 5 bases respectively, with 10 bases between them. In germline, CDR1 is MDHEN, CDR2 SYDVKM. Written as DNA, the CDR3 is TGTGCCAGCTTAAAAGGGGATCAGCCCCAGCATTTT. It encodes CASLKGDQPQHF.

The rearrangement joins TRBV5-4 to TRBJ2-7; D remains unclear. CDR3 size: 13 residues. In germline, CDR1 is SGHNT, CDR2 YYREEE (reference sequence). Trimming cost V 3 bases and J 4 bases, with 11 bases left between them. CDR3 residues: CASSSRTTYEQYF. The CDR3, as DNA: TGTGCCAGCAGCTCTCGGACGACTTACGAGCAGTACTTC.

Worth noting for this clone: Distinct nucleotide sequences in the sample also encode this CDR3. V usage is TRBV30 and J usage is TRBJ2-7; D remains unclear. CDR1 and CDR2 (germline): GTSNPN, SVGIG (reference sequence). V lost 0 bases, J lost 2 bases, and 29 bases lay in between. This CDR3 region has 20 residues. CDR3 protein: CAWSVRIGRTNLNLTYEQYF. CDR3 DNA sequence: TGTGCCTGGAGTGTGAGGATTGGTCGGACGAACCTTAACTTAACCTACGAGCAGTACTTC.

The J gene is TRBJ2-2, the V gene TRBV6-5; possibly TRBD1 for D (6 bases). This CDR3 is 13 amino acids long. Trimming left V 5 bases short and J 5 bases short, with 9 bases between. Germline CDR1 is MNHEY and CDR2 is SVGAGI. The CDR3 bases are TGTGCCAGCAGTCAGGGGAGTACCGGGGAGCTGTTTTTT. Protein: CASSQGSTGELFF.

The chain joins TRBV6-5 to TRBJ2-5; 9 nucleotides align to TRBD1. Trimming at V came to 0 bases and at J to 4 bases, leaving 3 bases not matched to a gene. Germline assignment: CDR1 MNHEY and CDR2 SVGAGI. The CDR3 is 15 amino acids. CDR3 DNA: TGTGCCAGCAGTTACTCGATGGGACAGGGAGAGACCCAGTACTTC. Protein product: CASSYSMGQGETQYF.

CDR3 loop: CASRTPGTGNEKLFF. The DNA of the CDR3 is TGTGCCAGCAGAACCCCCGGTACGGGTAATGAAAAACTGTTTTTT. The chain links TRBV28 to TRBJ1-4; no definite D call. The V gene's germline CDR1 is MDHEN and CDR2 SYDVKM. This CDR3 is 15 amino acids long. V lost 6 bases to trimming and J lost 4 bases, with 15 bases between them.

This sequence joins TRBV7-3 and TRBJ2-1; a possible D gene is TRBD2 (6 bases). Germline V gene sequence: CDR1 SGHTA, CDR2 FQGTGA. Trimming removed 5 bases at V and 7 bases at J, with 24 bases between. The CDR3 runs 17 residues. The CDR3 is CASSPPLGTGEGNEQFF. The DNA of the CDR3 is TGTGCCAGCAGCCCGCCCCTTGGGACGGGAGAAGGAAATGAGCAGTTCTTC.

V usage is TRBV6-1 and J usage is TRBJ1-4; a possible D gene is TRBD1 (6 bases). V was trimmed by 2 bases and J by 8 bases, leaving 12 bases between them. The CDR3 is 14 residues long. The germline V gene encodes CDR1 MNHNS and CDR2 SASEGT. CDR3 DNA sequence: TGTGCCAGCAGTGAACGGGATCAGGGGGAAAAACTGTTTTTT. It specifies CASSERDQGEKLFF.

The chain's CDR3 is CASSAQTSAQETQYF. CDR3 bases: TGTGCCAGCAGTGCCCAGACTAGCGCACAAGAGACCCAGTACTTC. V usage is TRBV2 and J usage is TRBJ2-5; 8 nucleotides line up with TRBD2. The length of the CDR3 is 15 residues. The trim removed 4 bases at V and 2 bases at J, leaving 6 bases unmatched. Germline V gene lookup returns CDR1 SNHLY and CDR2 FYNNEI.

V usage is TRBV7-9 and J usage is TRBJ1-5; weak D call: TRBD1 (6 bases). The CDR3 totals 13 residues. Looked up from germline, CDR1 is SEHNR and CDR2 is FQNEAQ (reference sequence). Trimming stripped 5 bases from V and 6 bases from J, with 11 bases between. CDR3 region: CASSQGGVQPQHF. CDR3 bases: TGTGCCAGCAGCCAAGGGGGGGTTCAGCCCCAGCATTTT.

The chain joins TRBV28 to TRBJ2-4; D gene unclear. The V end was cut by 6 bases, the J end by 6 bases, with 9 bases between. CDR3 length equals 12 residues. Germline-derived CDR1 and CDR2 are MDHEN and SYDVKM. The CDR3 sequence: CASRSRRNIQYF. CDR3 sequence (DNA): TGTGCCAGCAGGTCCCGCAGAAACATTCAGTACTTC.

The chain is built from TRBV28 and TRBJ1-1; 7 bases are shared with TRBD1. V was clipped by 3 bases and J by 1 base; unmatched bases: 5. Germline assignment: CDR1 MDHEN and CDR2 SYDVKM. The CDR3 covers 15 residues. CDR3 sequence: CASSLAGGGNTEAFF. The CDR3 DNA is TGTGCCAGCAGTTTGGCAGGGGGGGGGAACACTGAAGCTTTCTTT.

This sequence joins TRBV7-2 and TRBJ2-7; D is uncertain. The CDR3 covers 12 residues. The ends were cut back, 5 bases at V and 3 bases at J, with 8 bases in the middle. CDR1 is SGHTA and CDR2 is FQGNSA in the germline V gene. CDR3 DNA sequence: TGTGCCAGCAGCCGGACGAACTACGAGCAGTACTTC. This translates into CASSRTNYEQYF.

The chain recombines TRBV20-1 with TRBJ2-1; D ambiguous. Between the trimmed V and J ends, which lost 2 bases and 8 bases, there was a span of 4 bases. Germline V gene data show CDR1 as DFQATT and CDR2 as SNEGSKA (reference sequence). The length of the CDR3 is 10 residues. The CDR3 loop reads CSARTDEQFF. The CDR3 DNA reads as TGCAGTGCTAGAACCGATGAGCAGTTCTTC.

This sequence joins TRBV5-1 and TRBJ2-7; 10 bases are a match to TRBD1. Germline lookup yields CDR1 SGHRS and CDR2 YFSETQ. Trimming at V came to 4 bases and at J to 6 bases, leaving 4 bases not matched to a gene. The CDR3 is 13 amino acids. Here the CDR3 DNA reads TGCGCCAGCAGCCCGACAGGGGGCGGCGAGCAGTACTTC. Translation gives CASSPTGGGEQYF.

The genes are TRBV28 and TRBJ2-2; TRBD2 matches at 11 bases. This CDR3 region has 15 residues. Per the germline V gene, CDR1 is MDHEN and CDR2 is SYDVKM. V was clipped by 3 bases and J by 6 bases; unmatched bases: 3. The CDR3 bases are TGTGCCAGCAGTTTTCTAGCGGGAGGTCCCGGGGAGCTGTTTTTT. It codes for CASSFLAGGPGELFF.

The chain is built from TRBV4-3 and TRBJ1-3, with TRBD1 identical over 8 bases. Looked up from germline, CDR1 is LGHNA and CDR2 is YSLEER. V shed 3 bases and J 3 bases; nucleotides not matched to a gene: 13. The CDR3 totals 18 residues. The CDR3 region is CASSQAGTGYFDGNTIYF. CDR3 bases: TGCGCCAGCAGCCAGGCCGGGACAGGCTATTTCGATGGAAACACCATATATTTT.

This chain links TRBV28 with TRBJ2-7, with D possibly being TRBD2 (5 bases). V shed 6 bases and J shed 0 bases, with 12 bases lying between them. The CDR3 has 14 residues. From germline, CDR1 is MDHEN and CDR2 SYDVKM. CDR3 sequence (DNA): TGTGCCAGCAGACCGAGAGGGAGCTCCTACGAGCAGTACTTC. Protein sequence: CASRPRGSSYEQYF.

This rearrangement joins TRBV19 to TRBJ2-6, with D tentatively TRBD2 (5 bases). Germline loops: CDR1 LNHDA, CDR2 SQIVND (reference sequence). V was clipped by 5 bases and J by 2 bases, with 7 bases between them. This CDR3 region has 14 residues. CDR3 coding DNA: TGTGCCAGTAGTGTGGGAGCTGGGGCCAACGTCCTGACTTTC. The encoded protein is CASSVGAGANVLTF.

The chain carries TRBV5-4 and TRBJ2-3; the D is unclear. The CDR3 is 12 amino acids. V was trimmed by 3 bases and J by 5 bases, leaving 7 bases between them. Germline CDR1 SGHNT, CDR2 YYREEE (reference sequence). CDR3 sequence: CASSWTQDTQYF. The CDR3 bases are TGTGCCAGCAGCTGGACCCAAGATACGCAGTATTTT. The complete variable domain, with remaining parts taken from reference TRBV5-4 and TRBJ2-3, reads ETGVTQSPTHLIKTRGQQVTLRCSSQSGHNTVSWYQQALGQGPQFIFQYYREEENGRGNFPPRFSGLQFPNYSSELNVNALELDDSALYLCASSWTQDTQYFGPGTRLTVL.